This T cell receptor (beta chain) derives from a study of T cells in Graves' hyperthyroidism and ophthalmopathy. Study-level points and caveats: Using 13 V-J features, a model discriminated ophthalmopathy from stable hyperthyroidism. Before onset, by a median of approximately 5.9 months, the model predicted ophthalmopathy.

It was RNA transcripts that yielded the amplified TCR beta CDR3 regions. TCR CDR3 regions were first amplified by RT-PCR with HTBI primers. MiXCR, applied by TCRdb to the multiplex PCR reads, yields one record per CDR3 protein. The repertoire holds 390,000 or so distinct CDR3 sequences, with over 12% as singletons. In this sample, this clonotype turned up a few times. Its matching antigen is unknown. Not enrolled were patients with uncontrolled infection, other autoimmune disease, pregnancy or lactation. The CDR3 spans 10 residues. The V gene's germline CDR1 is SEHNR and CDR2 FQNEAQ (reference sequence).

This receptor was taken from a man aged 18 to 29 with Graves' ophthalmopathy. This chain links TRBV7-9 with TRBJ2-7; D possibly corresponds to TRBD1 (6 bases). Sequencing was performed on blood. The CDR3 coding sequence is TGTGCAACAGGGCCCTACGAGCAGTACTTC. It specifies CATGPYEQYF.